The entry below describes one T cell receptor (beta chain). This entry belongs to a study of early T cells in non-severe SARS-CoV-2 infection. Germline values: CDR1 ENHRY, CDR2 SYGVKD. The ends lost 8 bases at V and 2 bases at J; junction bases unmatched: 8. CDR3 length: 14 residues. TCRdb recomputed calls from the 5' RACE reads with MiXCR, one row per CDR3 protein. Counted here are 45,000 to 70,000 distinct CDR3 sequences, around 7.7% occurring once; the ten biggest clones make up roughly a tenth. The specimen was whole blood, collected at baseline. This clonotype originated in an adult who was a healthcare worker with PCR-confirmed SARS-CoV-2 infection or an uninfected control (not recorded which). The chain uses TRBV10-3 and TRBJ2-5, with 7 bases identical to TRBD1. The CDR3 bases are TGTGCCATCGGCACCGGGACAGAACAAGAGACCCAGTACTTC. Its protein is CAIGTGTEQETQYF.